This T cell receptor (beta chain) was observed in a study of T cells in women clearing cervical HPV infection. Study-wide points: T-cell numbers per sample were unknown and may explain richness differences.

The method was immunoSEQ multiplex PCR; TCRdb's version includes in-frame clones alone and lacks a portion of them. The repertoire table contains 30,000 to 45,000 clones. Turning to this clone: Its specificity is not known. The CDR3 extends 3 residues past the end of the read, so its final part is completed from the germline J gene.

V dropped 5 bases and J dropped 4; count of bases not matched to a gene: 6. The CDR3 length is 14 residues. Per germline, CDR1 SGHAT and CDR2 FQNNGV. This receptor was identified in a woman between 18 and 75 years old with a cervical HPV16 infection that either progressed to CIN3+ or cleared (not recorded which). The chain links TRBV11-2 to TRBJ2-5; 8 nucleotides align to TRBD2. The specimen was blood buffy coat. The DNA read from the CDR3 is TGTGCCAGCAGCCCTACCCGGGGGGGAGAGACC. This encodes CASSPTRGGET. The CDR3, in full, reads CASSPTRGGETQYF.